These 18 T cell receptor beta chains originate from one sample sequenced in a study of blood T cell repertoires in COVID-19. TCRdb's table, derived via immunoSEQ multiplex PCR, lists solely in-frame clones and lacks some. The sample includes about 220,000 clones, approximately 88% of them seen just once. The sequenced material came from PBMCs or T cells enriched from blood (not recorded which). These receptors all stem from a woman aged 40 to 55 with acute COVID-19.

CDR3 in DNA: TGCAGCGTCCGACAGGACACTGAAGCTTTCTTT. Translation: CSVRQDTEAFF. The chain couples TRBV29-1 to TRBJ1-1, with a weak D call TRBD1 (6 bases). V lost 6 bases, J lost 3 bases, and 8 bases lay in between. The CDR3 has 11 residues. Per germline, CDR1 SQVTM and CDR2 ANQGSEA.

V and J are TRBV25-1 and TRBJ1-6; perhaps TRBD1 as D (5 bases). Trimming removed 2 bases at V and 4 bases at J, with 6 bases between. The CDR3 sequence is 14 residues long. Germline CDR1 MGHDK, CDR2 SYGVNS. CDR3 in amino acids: CASSEAGYNSPLHF. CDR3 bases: TGTGCCAGCAGTGAAGCAGGGTATAATTCACCCCTCCACTTT.

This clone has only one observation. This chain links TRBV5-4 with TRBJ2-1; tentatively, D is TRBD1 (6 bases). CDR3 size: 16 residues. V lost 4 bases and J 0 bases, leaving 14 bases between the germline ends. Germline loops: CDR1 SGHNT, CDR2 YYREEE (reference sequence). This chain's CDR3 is CASSPGQISSYNEQFF. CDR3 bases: TGTGCCAGCAGCCCCGGACAGATTAGCTCCTACAATGAGCAGTTCTTC. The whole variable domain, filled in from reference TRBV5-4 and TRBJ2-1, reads ETGVTQSPTHLIKTRGQQVTLRCSSQSGHNTVSWYQQALGQGPQFIFQYYREEENGRGNFPPRFSGLQFPNYSSELNVNALELDDSALYLCASSPGQISSYNEQFFGPGTRLTVL.

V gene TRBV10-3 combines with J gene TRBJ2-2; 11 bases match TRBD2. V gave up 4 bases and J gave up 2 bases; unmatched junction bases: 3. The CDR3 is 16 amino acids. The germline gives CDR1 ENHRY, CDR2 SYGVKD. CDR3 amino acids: CAISGGTSGNTGELFF. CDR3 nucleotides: TGTGCCATCAGTGGCGGGACTAGCGGAAACACCGGGGAGCTGTTTTTT.

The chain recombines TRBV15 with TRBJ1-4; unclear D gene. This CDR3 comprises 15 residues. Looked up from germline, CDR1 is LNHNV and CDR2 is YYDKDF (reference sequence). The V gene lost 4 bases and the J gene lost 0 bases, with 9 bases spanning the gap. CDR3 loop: CATSIGRSTNEKLFF. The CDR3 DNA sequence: TGTGCCACCAGCATTGGCCGTTCAACTAATGAAAAACTGTTTTTT.

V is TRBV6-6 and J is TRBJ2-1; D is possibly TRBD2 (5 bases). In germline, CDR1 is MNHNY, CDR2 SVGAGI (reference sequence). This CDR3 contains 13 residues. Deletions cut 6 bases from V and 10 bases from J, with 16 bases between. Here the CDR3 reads CASSSPKGVEQFF. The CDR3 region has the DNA TGTGCCAGCAGCTCCCCGAAGGGAGTCGAGCAGTTCTTC.

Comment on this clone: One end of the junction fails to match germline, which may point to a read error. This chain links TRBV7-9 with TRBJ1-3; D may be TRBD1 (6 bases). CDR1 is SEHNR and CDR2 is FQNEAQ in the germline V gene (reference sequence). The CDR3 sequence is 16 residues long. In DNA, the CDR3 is TGTGCCAGCAGCCTAGCTCAGGGGACGATTTATGACACCATATATTTT. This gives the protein CASSLAQGTIYDTIYF. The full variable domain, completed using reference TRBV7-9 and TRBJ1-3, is DTGVSQNPRHKITKRGQNVTFRCDPISEHNRLYWYRQTLGQGPEFLTYFQNEAQLEKSRLLSDRFSAERPKGSFSTLEIQRTEQGDSAMYLCASSLAQGTIYDTIYFGEGSWLTVV.

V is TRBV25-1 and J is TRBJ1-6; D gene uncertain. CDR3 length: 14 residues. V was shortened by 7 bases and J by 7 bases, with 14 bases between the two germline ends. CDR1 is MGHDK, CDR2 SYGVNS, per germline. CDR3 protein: CASKPSGQNSPLHF. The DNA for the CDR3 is TGTGCCAGCAAACCAAGTGGCCAAAATTCACCCCTCCACTTT.

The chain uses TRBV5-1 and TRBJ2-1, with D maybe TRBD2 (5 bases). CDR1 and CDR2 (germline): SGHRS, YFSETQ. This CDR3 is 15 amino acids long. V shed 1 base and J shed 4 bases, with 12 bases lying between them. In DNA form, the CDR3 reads TGCGCCAGCAGCTTGTCCGGGGTGGGGTACAATGAGCAGTTCTTC. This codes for CASSLSGVGYNEQFF.

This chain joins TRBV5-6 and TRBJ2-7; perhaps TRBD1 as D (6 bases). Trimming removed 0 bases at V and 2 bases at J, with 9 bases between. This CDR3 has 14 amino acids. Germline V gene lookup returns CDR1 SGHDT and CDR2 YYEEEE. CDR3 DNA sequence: TGTGCCAGCAGCTTGGCCGACAGGCCCTACGAGCAGTACGTC. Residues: CASSLADRPYEQYV.

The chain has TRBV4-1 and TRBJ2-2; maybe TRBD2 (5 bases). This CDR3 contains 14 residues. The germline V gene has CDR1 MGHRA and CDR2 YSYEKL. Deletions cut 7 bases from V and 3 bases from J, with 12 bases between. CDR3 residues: CASMRVRDTGELFF. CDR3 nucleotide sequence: TGCGCCAGCATGAGGGTTAGAGACACCGGGGAGCTGTTTTTT.

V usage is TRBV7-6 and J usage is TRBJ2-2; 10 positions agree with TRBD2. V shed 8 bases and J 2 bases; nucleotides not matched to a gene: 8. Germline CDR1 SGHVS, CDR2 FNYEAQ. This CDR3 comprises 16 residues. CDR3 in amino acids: CASGSGTSANTGELFF. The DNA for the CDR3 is TGTGCCAGCGGATCCGGGACTAGCGCAAACACCGGGGAGCTGTTTTTT.

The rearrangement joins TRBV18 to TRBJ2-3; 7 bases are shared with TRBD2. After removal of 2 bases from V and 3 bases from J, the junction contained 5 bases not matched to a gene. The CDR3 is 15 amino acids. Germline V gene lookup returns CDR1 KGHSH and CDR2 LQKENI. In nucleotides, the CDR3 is TGTGCCAGCTCACCAGGGCTAGCGGCGACAGATACGCAGTATTTT. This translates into CASSPGLAATDTQYF.

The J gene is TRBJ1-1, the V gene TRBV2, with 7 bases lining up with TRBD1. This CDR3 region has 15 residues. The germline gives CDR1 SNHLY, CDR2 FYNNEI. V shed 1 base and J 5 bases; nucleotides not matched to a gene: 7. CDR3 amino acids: CASSEGQGLWTEAFF. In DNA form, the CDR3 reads TGTGCCAGCAGTGAAGGACAGGGTTTGTGGACTGAAGCTTTCTTT.

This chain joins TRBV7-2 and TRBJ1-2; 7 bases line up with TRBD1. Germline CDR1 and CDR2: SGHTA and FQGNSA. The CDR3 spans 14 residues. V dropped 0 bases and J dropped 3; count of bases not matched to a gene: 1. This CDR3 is CASSLAGTDYGYTF. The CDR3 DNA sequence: TGTGCCAGCAGCTTAGCTGGGACAGACTATGGCTACACCTTC.

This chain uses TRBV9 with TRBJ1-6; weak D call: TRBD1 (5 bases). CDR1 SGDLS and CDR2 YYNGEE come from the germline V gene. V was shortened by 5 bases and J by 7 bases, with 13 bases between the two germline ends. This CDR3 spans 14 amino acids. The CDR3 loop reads CASRGGFHNSPLHF. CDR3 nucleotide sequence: TGTGCCAGCAGGGGGGGTTTCCACAATTCACCCCTCCACTTT.

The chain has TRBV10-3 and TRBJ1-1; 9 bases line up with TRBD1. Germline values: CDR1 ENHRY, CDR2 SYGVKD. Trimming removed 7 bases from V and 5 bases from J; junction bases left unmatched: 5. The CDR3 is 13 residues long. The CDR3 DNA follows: TGTGCCATCACTGGGACAGGGAATACTGAAGCTTTCTTT. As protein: CAITGTGNTEAFF.

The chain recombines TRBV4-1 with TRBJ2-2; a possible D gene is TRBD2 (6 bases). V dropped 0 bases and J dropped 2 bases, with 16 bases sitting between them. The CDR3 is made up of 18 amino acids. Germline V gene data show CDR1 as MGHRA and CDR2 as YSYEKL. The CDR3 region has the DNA TGCGCCAGCAGCCAAGAGCCCCTTTCTAGCGCTAACACCGGGGAGCTGTTTTTT. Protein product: CASSQEPLSSANTGELFF.